The entry below gives a single T cell receptor (beta chain) sequence along with its context. This clone was detected only once. Its specific antigen is unknown. Base quality data are lacking; no much larger clone is found one base away. This record belongs to a study of OX40 agonist ivuxolimab in advanced cancers. Concerning the study at large: The costimulatory receptor OX40 (CD134) was targeted by ivuxolimab, a fully human IgG2 agonistic monoclonal antibody. Intravenous ivuxolimab was administered to patients every 2 weeks at six dose levels: 0.01, 0.1, 0.3, 1.5, 3 and 10 mg/kg. Of the approximately 53 patients in dose escalation, some 19 had hepatocellular carcinoma, some 15 had melanoma, 9 had renal cell carcinoma and 9 had head and neck cancer. In the dose-escalation cohort, 82.7% of patients were male, and the mean age was approximately 60 years with a range of roughly 20 to 85. Prior anti-PD-1, anti-PD-L1 or anti-CTLA-4 therapy was permitted, and checkpoint inhibitors had been received by 40% to 50% of dose-escalation patients. Partial responses occurred in three dose-escalation patients, of whom one had hepatocellular carcinoma and two had cutaneous melanoma. The purpose of peripheral TCRbeta sequencing was to test whether ivuxolimab changed TCR sequence diversity and led to clonal T-cell expansion. The paper describes the monotherapy dose-escalation part (N = 52 patients) of the phase I trial of ivuxolimab.

To sequence the TCRbeta CDR3 region, genomic DNA was isolated from the sorted cells. The immunoSEQ Assay was used for sequencing of TCRbeta CDR3 regions. Held by TCRdb, this immuneACCESS table contains in-frame sequences only and omits some clones. Under half of the omission traces to an unresolved V gene where checked; the cause of the rest is unknown. The sample table contains about 99,000 clones; only one count was recorded for about 96% of them. In total, the top ten clones hold around 2% of the sample. The trial excluded patients who had a history of autoimmune disease or were on systemic immunosuppression. Peripheral blood for TCR sequencing was drawn from every dose cohort at baseline, at cycle 4 day 1 and at cycle 7 day 1. Samples came from an open-label, multicenter, first-in-human phase I dose-escalation trial of ivuxolimab. Adults with locally advanced or metastatic melanoma, renal cell carcinoma, hepatocellular carcinoma or head and neck squamous cell carcinoma were enrolled in the trial. CD4+ and CD8+ T cells were sorted separately from peripheral blood before TCR sequencing.

Results and caveats for the whole study, not just this receptor: In partial responders in the 0.1-3.0 mg/kg groups, normalized peripheral clonal expansion was found to be among the lowest, especially among CD8+ T cells. At doses of 0.1 to 3.0 mg/kg, clonal expansion of both CD4+ and CD8+ blood T cells was observed from baseline to week 6. After ivuxolimab, more expanded clones were found on average in CD8+ T cells than in CD4+ T cells. Low levels of normalized T-cell clonal expansion were also seen in some nonresponding patients. The antigen specificity of the clonally expanded peripheral T cells was not determined.

Trimming removed 7 bases from V and 10 bases from J; the gene matches leave 7 bases unexplained. Via the germline V gene, CDR1 is MDHEN and CDR2 SYDVKM. The CDR3 spans 13 residues, from the cysteine through the phenylalanine. Only CDR3 DNA is held: 39 bases, read in frame from base 1. The V and J segments used are TRBV28 and TRBJ2-2; a stretch of 9 junction bases matches TRBD2. Material: CD4+ or CD8+ T cells sorted from blood, obtained in a trial of the OX40 agonist ivuxolimab. This clonotype was sampled from an adult with an advanced solid tumor such as melanoma, head and neck, liver or kidney cancer. For the CDR3, the sequence is CASNIAGAKELFF. The DNA sequence reads TGTGCCAGCAACATAGCGGGGGCCAAGGAGCTGTTTTTT.